The 30 T cell receptor beta chains presented below share a single source sample, sequenced in a study of response to subunit inactivated influenza vaccine. TCRdb itself ran the RT-PCR reads through MiXCR, one entry per CDR3 protein. The sample shows some 850,000 distinct CDR3 sequences, around 18% of them seen only once. Sample: PBMCs from blood, taken more than 4 days after vaccination. Receptors originate from a man aged 45-65 years who received an inactivated influenza vaccine.

This clonotype was found a few times. The CDR3 nucleotides read TGTGCCAGCAGTGTTCAAGGGGGCCTCAGCAATCAGCCCCAGCATTTT. It encodes CASSVQGGLSNQPQHF. This rearrangement joins TRBV6-1 to TRBJ1-5; 7 bases are a match to TRBD1. With V trimmed by 4 bases and J by 1 base, 7 bases remained unmatched. CDR3 length: 16 amino acids. From germline, CDR1 is MNHNS and CDR2 SASEGT.

There are many counts of this clonotype. For the CDR3, the DNA is TGCGCCAGCAGCCTAACAGGGGGGAGGACTGAAGCTTTCTTT. Residues: CASSLTGGRTEAFF. The chain has TRBV5-1 and TRBJ1-1, with 8 positions matching TRBD1. Germline CDR1 reads SGHRS; CDR2 reads YFSETQ. The CDR3 length is 14 residues. With 4 bases clipped from V and 5 bases from J, the junction kept 7 bases outside the gene matches. The full variable domain, its missing parts supplied by reference TRBV5-1 and TRBJ1-1, is KAGVTQTPRYLIKTRGQQVTLSCSPISGHRSVSWYQQTPGQGLQFLFEYFSETQRNKGNFPGRFSGRQFSNSRSEMNVSTLELGDSALYLCASSLTGGRTEAFFGQGTRLTVV.

This clonotype has a handful of counts. CDR3 nucleotide sequence: TGCAGTGCTCTCTCGCCGACAGGGACTTCACCCCTCCACTTT. Protein: CSALSPTGTSPLHF. J is TRBJ1-6 and V is TRBV20-1; TRBD1 matches at 7 bases. CDR3 length: 14 amino acids. V was pared by 5 bases and J by 9 bases, with 10 bases of the junction left unmatched. Per germline, CDR1 DFQATT and CDR2 SNEGSKA (reference sequence).

The V gene is TRBV2, the J gene TRBJ1-2; 7 nucleotides agree with TRBD1. Germline V gene sequence: CDR1 SNHLY, CDR2 FYNNEI. The V and J ends lost 7 bases and 4 bases, in that order; junction bases with no gene match: 12. This CDR3 contains 15 residues. As DNA, the CDR3 is TGTGCCAGCAATGGTTGGCAGACAGGGACCTATGGCTACACCTTC. This gives the protein CASNGWQTGTYGYTF.

This clonotype was observed a handful of times. This sequence joins TRBV11-2 and TRBJ2-1; D may be TRBD2 (7 bases). Germline CDR1 reads SGHAT; CDR2 reads FQNNGV. The CDR3 length is 16 residues. Trimming removed 5 bases from V and 8 bases from J, with 22 bases in between. The chain's CDR3 is CASSPQFRGAGDEQFF. CDR3 DNA: TGTGCCAGCAGCCCTCAATTTAGGGGGGCGGGGGATGAGCAGTTCTTC. The whole variable domain, filled in from reference TRBV11-2 and TRBJ2-1, reads EAGVAQSPRYKIIEKRQSVAFWCNPISGHATLYWYQQILGQGPKLLIQFQNNGVVDDSQLPKDRFSAERLKGVDSTLKIQPAKLEDSAVYLCASSPQFRGAGDEQFFGPGTRLTVL.

A few counts support this clonotype. V gene TRBV7-2 combines with J gene TRBJ2-2; D unresolved. The ends were cut back, 5 bases at V and 0 bases at J, with 10 bases in the middle. The germline gives CDR1 SGHTA, CDR2 FQGNSA. The CDR3 is 15 residues long. The CDR3 is CASSTGPSNTGELFF. The CDR3 coding sequence is TGTGCCAGCAGCACCGGGCCCTCGAACACCGGGGAGCTGTTTTTT.

This clonotype was seen only a few times. The rearrangement joins TRBV28 to TRBJ2-7; either TRBD1 or TRBD2 may supply D (6 bases each). The CDR3 has 14 amino acids. Looked up from germline, CDR1 is MDHEN and CDR2 is SYDVKM. V was trimmed by 10 bases and J by 2 bases, leaving 18 bases between them. CDR3 residues: CATILGGSTYEQYF. CDR3 nucleotides: TGTGCCACCATCCTAGGGGGGAGTACCTACGAGCAGTACTTC. The complete variable domain, with remaining parts taken from reference TRBV28 and TRBJ2-7, reads DVKVTQSSRYLVKRTGEKVFLECVQDMDHENMFWYRQDPGLGLRLIYFSYDVKMKEKGDIPEGYSVSREKKERFSLILESASTNQTSMYLCATILGGSTYEQYFGPGTRLTVT.

This clonotype was observed at least ten times. This chain uses TRBV12-3 or TRBV12-4 with TRBJ2-7; 12 positions agree with TRBD1. CDR3 size: 15 residues. V dropped 3 bases and J dropped 5; count of bases not matched to a gene: 5. As DNA, the CDR3 is TGTGCCAGCAGTTTTCCCGGGACAGGGGGCCACGAGCAGTACTTC. This sequence encodes CASSFPGTGGHEQYF.

V and J are TRBV10-3 and TRBJ2-1; the D is unclear. Between the trimmed V and J ends, which lost 4 bases and 5 bases, there was a span of 15 bases. The germline V gene encodes CDR1 ENHRY and CDR2 SYGVKD. The CDR3 loop spans 15 amino acids. CDR3 region: CAISVVWQPNNEQFF. The CDR3 DNA is TGTGCCATCAGTGTTGTGTGGCAGCCTAACAATGAGCAGTTCTTC.

This clonotype appeared a few times. CDR3 sequence: CATASGLSPLHF. In nucleotides, the CDR3 is TGTGCCACGGCGTCAGGGCTTTCACCCCTCCACTTT. The V call is TRBV28, the J call TRBJ1-6; a possible D gene is TRBD1 (5 bases). V was pared by 10 bases and J by 9 bases, with 13 bases between. The CDR3 contains 12 residues. CDR1 is MDHEN and CDR2 is SYDVKM in the germline V gene.

Note on this clonotype: One base away lies a much larger clone, so this may be a sequencing read error. The chain joins TRBV5-1 to TRBJ1-3, with D perhaps matching TRBD1 (5 bases). Germline V lookup: CDR1 SGHRS, CDR2 YFSETQ. The V end was cut by 4 bases, the J end by 0 bases, with 8 bases between. This CDR3 is built from 14 residues. The chain's CDR3 is CASSQDISGNTIYF. The CDR3 region has the DNA TGCGCCAGCAGCCAGGACATCTCTGGAAACACCATATATTTT.

This clonotype turned up a few times. The V and J genes are TRBV14 and TRBJ2-1; D gene ambiguous. Germline V gene sequence: CDR1 SGHDN, CDR2 FVKESK. This CDR3 has 13 amino acids. The V end lost 2 bases, the J end lost 5 bases, and 7 bases lay between the germline ends. The CDR3 reads CASSQNFNNEQFF. The CDR3, as DNA: TGTGCCAGCAGCCAAAACTTCAACAATGAGCAGTTCTTC.

The V gene is TRBV12-5, the J gene TRBJ2-7; 10 nucleotides align to TRBD1. Per the germline V gene, CDR1 is LGHNT and CDR2 is FRNRAP. The CDR3 consists of 17 residues. V shed 1 base and J 2 bases; nucleotides not matched to a gene: 8. The CDR3 DNA reads as TGTGCTAGTGGTTTGGAGATGGGACAGGGGATCACCTACGAGCAGTACTTC. It translates to CASGLEMGQGITYEQYF.

This clonotype was seen at least ten times. The V gene is TRBV6-5, the J gene TRBJ2-7, with TRBD2 as a possible D gene (6 bases). V lost 0 bases and J lost 7, with 10 bases in between. The germline V gene encodes CDR1 MNHEY and CDR2 SVGAGI. This CDR3 contains 13 residues. This CDR3 reads CASSYSAGREQYF. Written as DNA, the CDR3 is TGTGCCAGCAGTTACTCCGCGGGAAGGGAGCAGTACTTC.

The chain combines TRBV4-3 with TRBJ2-3, with a weak D call TRBD2 (7 bases). The CDR3 totals 16 residues. Trimming removed 0 bases from V and 7 bases from J, with 17 bases in between. The germline V gene encodes CDR1 LGHNA and CDR2 YSLEER. The CDR3 here is CASSQDPRGPGNTQYF. CDR3 DNA sequence: TGCGCCAGCAGCCAAGATCCGCGGGGGCCTGGAAATACGCAGTATTTT.

Many counts were recorded for this clonotype. The chain is built from TRBV20-1 and TRBJ2-1; D unresolved. Germline V lookup: CDR1 DFQATT, CDR2 SNEGSKA (reference sequence). This CDR3 has 14 residues. Trimming removed 0 bases from V and 0 bases from J, with 6 bases in between. For the CDR3, the DNA is TGCAGTGCTAGAGATATCATCTCCTACAATGAGCAGTTCTTC. Residues: CSARDIISYNEQFF.

There are a few counts of this clonotype. The gene calls are TRBV4-3 and TRBJ1-1; the D gene is possibly TRBD1 (6 bases). Trimming removed 4 bases from V and 1 base from J, with 16 bases in between. The CDR3 is made up of 16 amino acids. The germline V gene encodes CDR1 LGHNA and CDR2 YSLEER. The CDR3 reads CASSRNADRANTEAFF. The CDR3 DNA reads as TGCGCCAGCAGCCGTAATGCGGACAGAGCGAACACTGAAGCTTTCTTT.

The rearrangement links TRBV20-1 to TRBJ2-3; D could derive from TRBD1 or TRBD2 (6 bases each). The CDR3 runs to 13 residues. Germline V gives CDR1 DFQATT, CDR2 SNEGSKA (reference sequence). Trimming cost V 1 base and J 6 bases, with 11 bases left between them. The CDR3 DNA reads as TGCAGTGCTAGAGGTGGGGGGCGCGATACGCAGTATTTT. As protein: CSARGGGRDTQYF.

This clonotype showed up just a few times. The genes are TRBV5-5 and TRBJ2-5; possible D gene TRBD1, 6 bases. This CDR3 comprises 17 residues. Germline assignment: CDR1 SGHKS and CDR2 YYEKEE (reference sequence). The V gene lost 0 bases and the J gene lost 3 bases, with 18 bases spanning the gap. The CDR3 DNA reads as TGTGCCAGCAGCTTGGCTACACGAACAGGGAGCGAAGAGACCCAGTACTTC. Translation gives CASSLATRTGSEETQYF.

V and J are TRBV7-8 and TRBJ2-3, with no clear D. Germline V lookup: CDR1 SGHVS, CDR2 FQNEAQ. The V gene lost 10 bases and the J gene lost 2 bases, with 10 bases spanning the gap. The CDR3 sequence is 12 residues long. CDR3: CATSHLTDTQYF. CDR3 DNA sequence: TGTGCCACCTCCCACCTCACAGATACGCAGTATTTT.

This clonotype came up a few times. The V gene is TRBV5-1, the J gene TRBJ2-1; 12 nucleotides agree with TRBD2. CDR3 length equals 14 residues. V lost 4 bases and J lost 8; bases outside the gene matches: 4. Germline CDR1 is SGHRS and CDR2 is YFSETQ. CDR3 protein: CASSAGLAGDEQFF. The CDR3 nucleotides are TGCGCCAGCAGCGCGGGACTAGCGGGCGATGAGCAGTTCTTC.

This clonotype was detected only a few times. The chain uses TRBV10-3 and TRBJ1-5; D is perhaps TRBD1 (5 bases). Trimming shortened V by 5 bases and J by 5 bases, and 13 bases separated the two germline ends. The CDR3 covers 14 residues. The germline V gene encodes CDR1 ENHRY and CDR2 SYGVKD. The CDR3 protein is CAISPDTAYQPQHF. CDR3 coding DNA: TGTGCCATCAGTCCGGACACGGCTTATCAGCCCCAGCATTTT.

The V gene is TRBV20-1, the J gene TRBJ2-7; TRBD1 matches 7 bases. With V trimmed by 1 base and J by 3 bases, 15 bases remained unmatched. Germline CDR1 reads DFQATT; CDR2 reads SNEGSKA (reference sequence). The CDR3 covers 17 residues. The DNA of the CDR3 is TGCAGTGCTAGAGGGACCCTGGGACAGATGCTCTTCTACGAGCAGTACTTC. Translating it yields CSARGTLGQMLFYEQYF.

The chain recombines TRBV27 with TRBJ2-5; 10 positions match TRBD2. This CDR3 spans 18 amino acids. CDR1 and CDR2 (germline): MNHEY, SMNVEV (reference sequence). Trimming at V came to 7 bases and at J to 7 bases, leaving 21 bases not matched to a gene. The CDR3 sequence is CASTNISGASGSRGTQYF. The CDR3 nucleotides read TGTGCCAGCACCAATATAAGTGGGGCTAGCGGGAGTCGCGGGACCCAGTACTTC.

The chain couples TRBV7-9 to TRBJ2-1; a weak D match, TRBD2 (5 bases). The CDR3 length is 14 residues. Trimming shortened V by 5 bases and J by 8 bases, and 16 bases separated the two germline ends. Germline V CDR1 and CDR2: SEHNR, FQNEAQ (reference sequence). The CDR3 is CASSGGWEADEQFF. The CDR3 DNA is TGTGCCAGCAGCGGAGGCTGGGAAGCGGATGAGCAGTTCTTC.

The DNA for the CDR3 is TGTGCCAGCAGCCAAGTGGAGTCAGGTCTGTACTTC. Its translation: CASSQVESGLYF. The chain employs TRBV14 and TRBJ2-7, with unresolved D. V was trimmed by 1 base and J by 12 bases, leaving 13 bases between them. The CDR3 has 12 amino acids. Germline CDR1 reads SGHDN; CDR2 reads FVKESK.

The V call is TRBV29-1, the J call TRBJ2-2; tentative D call: TRBD1 (6 bases). The CDR3 consists of 16 residues. Germline V gene lookup returns CDR1 SQVTM and CDR2 ANQGSEA. V lost 0 bases and J lost 1, with 12 bases in between. CDR3 in DNA: TGCAGCGTTGAAGATCGAAAGACAGGGAACACCGGGGAGCTGTTTTTT. It specifies CSVEDRKTGNTGELFF.

The CDR3 loop is CSASEWTSGRNEQFF. The CDR3 nucleotides are TGCAGTGCTAGTGAATGGACTAGCGGGAGGAATGAGCAGTTCTTC. This chain connects TRBV20-1 to TRBJ2-1; the match to TRBD2 covers 14 bases. The germline CDR1 and CDR2 sequences are DFQATT and SNEGSKA (reference sequence). This CDR3 is built from 15 residues. The trim removed 3 bases at V and 7 bases at J, leaving 5 bases unmatched.

This CDR3 reads CASYYTPGGLATQYF. CDR3 in DNA: TGTGCCAGCTATTATACGCCGGGGGGTCTGGCAACGCAGTATTTT. The V call is TRBV6-1, the J call TRBJ2-3; 7 nucleotides align to TRBD2. This CDR3 contains 15 residues. V dropped 8 bases and J dropped 9; count of bases not matched to a gene: 17. Per germline, CDR1 MNHNS and CDR2 SASEGT.

This chain links TRBV11-2 with TRBJ2-5; D is possibly TRBD2 (7 bases). Germline V gene lookup returns CDR1 SGHAT and CDR2 FQNNGV. V was cut by 0 bases and J by 7 bases, with 15 bases left in between. This CDR3 is built from 15 residues. The CDR3 nucleotides are TGTGCCAGCAGCTTAGAGCGGGGGCTTCGGGGGACCCAGTACTTC. Its translation: CASSLERGLRGTQYF.